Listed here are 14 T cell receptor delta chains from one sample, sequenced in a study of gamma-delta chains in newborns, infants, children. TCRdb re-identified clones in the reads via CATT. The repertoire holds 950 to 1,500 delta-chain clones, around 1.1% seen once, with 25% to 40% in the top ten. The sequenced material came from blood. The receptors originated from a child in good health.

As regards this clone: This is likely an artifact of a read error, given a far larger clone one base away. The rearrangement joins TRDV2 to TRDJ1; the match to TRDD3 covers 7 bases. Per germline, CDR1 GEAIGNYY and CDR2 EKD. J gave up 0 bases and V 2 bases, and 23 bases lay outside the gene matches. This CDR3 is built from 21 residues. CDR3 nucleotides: TGTGCCTGTGACAAATTGGGTTCGGGGGCACTGGGGACGCAGTACACCGATAAACTCATCTTT. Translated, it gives CACDKLGSGALGTQYTDKLIF.

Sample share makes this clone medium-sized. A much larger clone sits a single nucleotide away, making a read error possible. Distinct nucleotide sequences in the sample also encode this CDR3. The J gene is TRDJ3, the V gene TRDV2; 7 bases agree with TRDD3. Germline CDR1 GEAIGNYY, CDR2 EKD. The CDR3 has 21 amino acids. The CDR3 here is CACDTAEGGGTSSWDTRQMFF. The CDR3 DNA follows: TGTGCCTGTGACACTGCCGAGGGTGGGGGAACGAGCTCCTGGGACACCCGACAGATGTTCTTC.

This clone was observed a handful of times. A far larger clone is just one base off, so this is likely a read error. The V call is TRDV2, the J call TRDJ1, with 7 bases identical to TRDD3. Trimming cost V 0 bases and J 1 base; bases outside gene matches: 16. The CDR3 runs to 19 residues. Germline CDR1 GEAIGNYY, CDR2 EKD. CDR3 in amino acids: CACDTPYTGASKSTDKLIF. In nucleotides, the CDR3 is TGTGCCTGTGACACCCCTTATACTGGGGCCTCGAAGAGCACCGATAAACTCATCTTT.

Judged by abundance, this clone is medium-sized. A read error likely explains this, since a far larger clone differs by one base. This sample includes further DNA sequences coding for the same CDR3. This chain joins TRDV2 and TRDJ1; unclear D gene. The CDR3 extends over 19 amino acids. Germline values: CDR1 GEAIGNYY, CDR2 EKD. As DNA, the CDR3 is TGTGCCTGTGACACCGTTCAGGGCGTACTGAAAACCCCGGACGATAAGCTCATCTTT. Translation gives CACDTVQGVLKTPDDKLIF.

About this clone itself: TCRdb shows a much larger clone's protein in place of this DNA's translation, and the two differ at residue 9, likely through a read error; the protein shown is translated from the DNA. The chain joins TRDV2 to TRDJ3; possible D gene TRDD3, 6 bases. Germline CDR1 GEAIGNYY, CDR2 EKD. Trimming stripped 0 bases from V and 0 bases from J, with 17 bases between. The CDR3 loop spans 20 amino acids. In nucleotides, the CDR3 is TGTGCCTGTGACACCGGTTGGGGGGCGCATAGCTCCTGGGACACCCGACAGATGTTTTTC. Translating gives CACDTGWGAHSSWDTRQMFF.

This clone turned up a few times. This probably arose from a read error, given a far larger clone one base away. CDR3 sequence (DNA): TGTGCCTGTGGCGGACTGGGGGATAACACCGATAAACTCATCTTT. It yields the protein CACGGLGDNTDKLIF. J is TRDJ1 and V is TRDV2; 11 bases are shared with TRDD3. V lost 5 bases and J lost 0; bases outside the gene matches: 4. CDR3 length: 15 amino acids. The germline V gene has CDR1 GEAIGNYY and CDR2 EKD.

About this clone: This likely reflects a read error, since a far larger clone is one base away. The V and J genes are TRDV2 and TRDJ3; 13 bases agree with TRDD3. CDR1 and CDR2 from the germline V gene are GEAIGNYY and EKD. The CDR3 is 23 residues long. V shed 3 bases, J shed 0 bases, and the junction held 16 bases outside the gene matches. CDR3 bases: TGTGCCTGTGACCCACCAAGTACTGGGGGATACGCGCCAAGCTCCTGGGACACCCGACAGATGTTTTTC. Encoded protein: CACDPPSTGGYAPSSWDTRQMFF.

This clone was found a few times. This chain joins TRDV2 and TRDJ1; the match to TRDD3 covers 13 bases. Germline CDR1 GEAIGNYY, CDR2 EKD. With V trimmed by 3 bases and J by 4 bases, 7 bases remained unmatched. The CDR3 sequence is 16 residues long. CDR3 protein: CACDALLGDTFDKLIF. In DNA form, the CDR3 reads TGTGCCTGTGACGCTCTACTGGGGGATACGTTCGATAAACTCATCTTT.

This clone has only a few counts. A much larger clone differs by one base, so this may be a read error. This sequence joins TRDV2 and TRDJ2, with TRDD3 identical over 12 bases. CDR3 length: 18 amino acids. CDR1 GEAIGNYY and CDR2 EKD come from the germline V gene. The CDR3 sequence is CACDTLTGGYSTTAQPFF. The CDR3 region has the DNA TGTGCCTGCGACACTCTTACTGGGGGATACTCGACGACAGCACAACCCTTCTTT.

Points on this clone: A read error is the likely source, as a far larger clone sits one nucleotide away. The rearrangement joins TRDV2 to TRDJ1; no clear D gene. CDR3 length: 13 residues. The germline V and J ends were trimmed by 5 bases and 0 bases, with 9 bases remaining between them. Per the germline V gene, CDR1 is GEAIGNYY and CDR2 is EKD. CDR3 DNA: TGTGCCTGTGGCCCGGTGGACACCGATAAACTCATCTTT. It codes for CACGPVDTDKLIF.

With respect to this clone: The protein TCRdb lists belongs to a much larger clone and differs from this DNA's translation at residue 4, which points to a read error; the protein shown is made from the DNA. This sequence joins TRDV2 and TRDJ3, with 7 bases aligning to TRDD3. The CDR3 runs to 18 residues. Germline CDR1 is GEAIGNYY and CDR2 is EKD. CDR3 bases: TGTGCCTGTGGCACCGGTGGATACGGCTCCTGGGACACCCGACAGATGTTTTTC. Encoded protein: CACGTGGYGSWDTRQMFF.

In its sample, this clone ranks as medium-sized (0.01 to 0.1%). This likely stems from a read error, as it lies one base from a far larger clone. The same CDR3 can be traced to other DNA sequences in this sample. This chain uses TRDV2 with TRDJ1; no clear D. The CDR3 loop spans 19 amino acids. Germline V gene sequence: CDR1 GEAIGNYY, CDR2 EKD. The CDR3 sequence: CACDTVQGVLKTPDDKLIF. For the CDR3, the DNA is TGTGCCTGCGACACCGTTCAGGGCGTACTGAAAACCCCGGACGATAAACTCATCTTT.

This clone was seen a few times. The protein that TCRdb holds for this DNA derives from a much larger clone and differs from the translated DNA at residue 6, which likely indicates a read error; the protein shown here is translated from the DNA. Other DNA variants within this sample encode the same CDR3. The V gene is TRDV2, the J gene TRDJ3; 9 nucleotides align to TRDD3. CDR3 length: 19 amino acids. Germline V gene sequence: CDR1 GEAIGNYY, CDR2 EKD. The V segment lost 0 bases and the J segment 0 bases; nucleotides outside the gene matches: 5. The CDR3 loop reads CACDTTGGLSSWDTRQMFF. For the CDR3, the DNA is TGTGCCTGTGACACCACTGGGGGACTCAGCTCCTGGGACACCCGACAGATGTTTTTC.

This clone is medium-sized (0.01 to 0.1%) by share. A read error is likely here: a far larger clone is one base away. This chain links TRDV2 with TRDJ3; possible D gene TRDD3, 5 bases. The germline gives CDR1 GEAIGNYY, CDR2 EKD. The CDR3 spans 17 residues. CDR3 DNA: TGTGCCTGTGACCTCAGTACTCACTCCTGGGACACCCGACGGATGTTTTTC. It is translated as CACDLSTHSWDTRRMFF.